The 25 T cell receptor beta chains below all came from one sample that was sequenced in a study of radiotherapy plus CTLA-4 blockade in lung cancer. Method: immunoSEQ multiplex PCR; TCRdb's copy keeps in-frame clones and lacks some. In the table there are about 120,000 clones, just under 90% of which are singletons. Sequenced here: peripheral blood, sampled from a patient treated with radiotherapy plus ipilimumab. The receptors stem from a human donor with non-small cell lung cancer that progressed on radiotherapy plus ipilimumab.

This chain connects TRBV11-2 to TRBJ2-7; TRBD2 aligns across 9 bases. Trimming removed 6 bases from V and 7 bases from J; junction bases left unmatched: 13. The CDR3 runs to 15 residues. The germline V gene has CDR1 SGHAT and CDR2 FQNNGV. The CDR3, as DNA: TGTGCCAGCAGATCGGTCGCGGGAGGGCCAGGGGAGCAGTACTTC. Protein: CASRSVAGGPGEQYF. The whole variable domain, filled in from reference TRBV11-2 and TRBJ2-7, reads EAGVAQSPRYKIIEKRQSVAFWCNPISGHATLYWYQQILGQGPKLLIQFQNNGVVDDSQLPKDRFSAERLKGVDSTLKIQPAKLEDSAVYLCASRSVAGGPGEQYFGPGTRLTVT.

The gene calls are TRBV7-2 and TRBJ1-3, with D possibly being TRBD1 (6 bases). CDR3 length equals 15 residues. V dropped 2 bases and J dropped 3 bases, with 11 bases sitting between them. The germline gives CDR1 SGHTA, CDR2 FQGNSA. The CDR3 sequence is CASSLQGLYGNTIYF. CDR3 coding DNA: TGTGCCAGCAGCTTACAGGGGTTGTATGGAAACACCATATATTTT.

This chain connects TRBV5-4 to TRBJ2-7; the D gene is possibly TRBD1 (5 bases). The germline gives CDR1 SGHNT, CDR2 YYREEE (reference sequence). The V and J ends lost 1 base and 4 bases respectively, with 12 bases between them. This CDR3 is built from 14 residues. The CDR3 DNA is TGTGCCAGCAGCTTGAACGGCAGGACATACGAGCAGTACTTC. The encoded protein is CASSLNGRTYEQYF.

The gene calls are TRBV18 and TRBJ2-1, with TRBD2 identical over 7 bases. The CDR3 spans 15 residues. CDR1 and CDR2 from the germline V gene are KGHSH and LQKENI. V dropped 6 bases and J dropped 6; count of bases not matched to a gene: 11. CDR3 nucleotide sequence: TGTGCCAGCTCCCTTCCCGGGACGGGAGGCAATGAGCAGTTCTTC. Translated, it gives CASSLPGTGGNEQFF.

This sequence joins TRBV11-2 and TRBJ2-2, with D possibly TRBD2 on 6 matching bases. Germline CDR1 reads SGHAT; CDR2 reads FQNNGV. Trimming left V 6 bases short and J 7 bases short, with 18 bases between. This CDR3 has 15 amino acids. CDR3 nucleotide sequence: TGTGCCAGCAGGCCCCCGATGGGGCGGGGCGGGGAGCTGTTTTTT. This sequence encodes CASRPPMGRGGELFF.

CDR3 DNA sequence: TGTGCCAGTGGTCGAAGGGGTTACACTGAAGCTTTCTTT. Residues: CASGRRGYTEAFF. The chain couples TRBV19 to TRBJ1-1, with D tentatively TRBD1 (5 bases). Deletions cut 8 bases from V and 3 bases from J, with 13 bases between. Germline CDR1 LNHDA, CDR2 SQIVND (reference sequence). This CDR3 region has 13 residues.

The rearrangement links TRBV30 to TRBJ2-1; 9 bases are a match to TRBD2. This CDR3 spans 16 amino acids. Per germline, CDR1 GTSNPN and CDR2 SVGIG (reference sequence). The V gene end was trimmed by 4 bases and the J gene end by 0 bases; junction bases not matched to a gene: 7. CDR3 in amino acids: CAWIRAGGLSYNEQFF. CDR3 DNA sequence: TGTGCCTGGATCAGAGCGGGAGGACTCTCCTACAATGAGCAGTTCTTC.

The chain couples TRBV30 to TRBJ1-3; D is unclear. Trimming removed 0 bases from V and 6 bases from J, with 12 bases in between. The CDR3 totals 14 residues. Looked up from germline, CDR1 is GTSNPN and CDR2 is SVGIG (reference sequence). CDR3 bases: TGTGCCTGGAGTGTGACCTGGACGGCAAACACCATATATTTT. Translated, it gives CAWSVTWTANTIYF.

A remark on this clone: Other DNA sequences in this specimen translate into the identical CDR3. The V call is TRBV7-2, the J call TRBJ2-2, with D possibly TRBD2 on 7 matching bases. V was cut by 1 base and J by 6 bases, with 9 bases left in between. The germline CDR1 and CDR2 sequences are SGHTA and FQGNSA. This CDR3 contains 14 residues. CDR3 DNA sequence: TGTGCCAGCAGCTTAGGGGGGGGGCCCGGGGAGCTGTTTTTT. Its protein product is CASSLGGGPGELFF.

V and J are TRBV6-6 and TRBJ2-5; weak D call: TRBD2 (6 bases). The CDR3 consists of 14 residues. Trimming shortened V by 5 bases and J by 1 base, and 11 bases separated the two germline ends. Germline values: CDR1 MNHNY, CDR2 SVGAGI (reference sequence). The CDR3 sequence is CASSRPGAQETQYF. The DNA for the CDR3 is TGTGCCAGCAGTCGACCGGGAGCCCAAGAGACCCAGTACTTC.

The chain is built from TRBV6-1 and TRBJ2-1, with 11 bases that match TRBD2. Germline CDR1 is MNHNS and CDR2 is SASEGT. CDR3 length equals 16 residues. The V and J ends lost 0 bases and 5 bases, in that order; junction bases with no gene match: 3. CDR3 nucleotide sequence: TGTGCCAGCAGTGAAGCGTGGGGACTAGCGGACAATGAGCAGTTCTTC. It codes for CASSEAWGLADNEQFF.

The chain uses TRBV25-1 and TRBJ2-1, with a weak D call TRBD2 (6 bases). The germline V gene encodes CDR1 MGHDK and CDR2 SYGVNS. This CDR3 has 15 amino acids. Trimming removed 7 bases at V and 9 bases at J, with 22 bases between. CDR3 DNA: TGTGCCAGCACAGCCGCGCGCAGGGCCGGGGGTGAGCAGTTCTTC. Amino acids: CASTAARRAGGEQFF.

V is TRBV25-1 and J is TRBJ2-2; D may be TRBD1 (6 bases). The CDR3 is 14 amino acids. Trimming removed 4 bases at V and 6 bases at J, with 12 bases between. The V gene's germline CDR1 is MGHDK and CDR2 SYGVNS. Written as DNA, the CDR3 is TGTGCCAGCAGTGGCCACAGGGCACCCGGGGAGCTGTTTTTT. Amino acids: CASSGHRAPGELFF. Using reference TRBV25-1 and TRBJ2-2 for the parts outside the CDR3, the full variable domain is EADIYQTPRYLVIGTGKKITLECSQTMGHDKMYWYQQDPGMELHLIHYSYGVNSTEKGDLSSESTVSRIRTEHFPLTLESARPSHTSQYLCASSGHRAPGELFFGEGSRLTVL.

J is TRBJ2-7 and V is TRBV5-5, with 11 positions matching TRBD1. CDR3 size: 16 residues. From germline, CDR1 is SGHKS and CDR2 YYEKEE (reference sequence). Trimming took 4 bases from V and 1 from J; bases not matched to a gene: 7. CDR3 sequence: CASSQSGTGGSYEQYF. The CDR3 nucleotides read TGTGCCAGCAGCCAATCCGGGACAGGGGGGTCCTACGAGCAGTACTTC.

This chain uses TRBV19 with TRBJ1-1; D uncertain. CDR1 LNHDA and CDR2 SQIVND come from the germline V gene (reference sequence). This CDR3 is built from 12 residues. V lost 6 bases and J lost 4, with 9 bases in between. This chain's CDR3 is CASSPSGTEAFF. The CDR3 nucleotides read TGTGCCAGTAGCCCCTCGGGCACTGAAGCTTTCTTT.

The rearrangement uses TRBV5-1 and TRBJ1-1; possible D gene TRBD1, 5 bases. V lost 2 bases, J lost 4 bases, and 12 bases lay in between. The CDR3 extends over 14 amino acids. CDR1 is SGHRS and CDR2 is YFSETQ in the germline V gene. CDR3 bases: TGCGCCAGCAGCTTTAGGGACGCCTCCACTGAAGCTTTCTTT. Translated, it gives CASSFRDASTEAFF.

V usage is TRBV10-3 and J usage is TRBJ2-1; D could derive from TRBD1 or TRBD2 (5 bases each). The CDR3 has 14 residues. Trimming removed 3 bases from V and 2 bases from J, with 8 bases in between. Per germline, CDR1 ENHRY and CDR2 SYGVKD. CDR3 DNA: TGTGCCATCAGTGAAGGGACGGCCTACAATGAGCAGTTCTTC. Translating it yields CAISEGTAYNEQFF.

The CDR3 here is CASSPTKSTDTQYF. CDR3 coding DNA: TGTGCCAGCAGCCCAACCAAGAGCACAGATACGCAGTATTTT. The V gene is TRBV13, the J gene TRBJ2-3; D ambiguous. This CDR3 comprises 14 residues. CDR1 and CDR2 (germline): PRHDT, FYEKMQ (reference sequence). V lost 5 bases to trimming and J lost 0 bases, with 9 bases between them.

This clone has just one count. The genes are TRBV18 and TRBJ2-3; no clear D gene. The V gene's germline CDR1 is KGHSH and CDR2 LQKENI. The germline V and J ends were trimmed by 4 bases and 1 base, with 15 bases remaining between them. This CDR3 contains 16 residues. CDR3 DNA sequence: TGTGCCAGCTCACTGGGGATAGGGCCTGGCACAGATACGCAGTATTTT. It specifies CASSLGIGPGTDTQYF.

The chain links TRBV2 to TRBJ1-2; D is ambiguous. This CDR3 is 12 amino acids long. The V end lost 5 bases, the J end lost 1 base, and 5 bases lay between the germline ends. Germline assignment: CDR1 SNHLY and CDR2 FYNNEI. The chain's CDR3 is CASSPDNYGYTF. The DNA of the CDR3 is TGTGCCAGCAGTCCGGATAACTATGGCTACACCTTC.

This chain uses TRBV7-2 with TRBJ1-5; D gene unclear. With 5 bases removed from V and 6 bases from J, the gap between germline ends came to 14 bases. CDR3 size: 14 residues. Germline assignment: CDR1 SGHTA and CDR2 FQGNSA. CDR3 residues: CASSQTHMGQPQHF. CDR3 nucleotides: TGTGCCAGCAGCCAGACCCATATGGGTCAGCCCCAGCATTTT.

The CDR3: CASSIGIAGASNEQYF. The CDR3 nucleotides are TGTGCCAGTAGTATAGGGATAGCGGGAGCGAGCAACGAGCAGTACTTC. This rearrangement joins TRBV19 to TRBJ2-7; 9 positions match TRBD2. The CDR3 is 16 residues long. Germline values: CDR1 LNHDA, CDR2 SQIVND (reference sequence). V shed 1 base, J shed 5 bases, and the junction held 9 bases outside the gene matches.

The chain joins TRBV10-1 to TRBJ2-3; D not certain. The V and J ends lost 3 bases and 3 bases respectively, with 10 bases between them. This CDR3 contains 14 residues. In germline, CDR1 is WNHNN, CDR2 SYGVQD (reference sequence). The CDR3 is CASSESPATDTQYF. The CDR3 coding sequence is TGCGCCAGCAGTGAATCACCAGCTACAGATACGCAGTATTTT.

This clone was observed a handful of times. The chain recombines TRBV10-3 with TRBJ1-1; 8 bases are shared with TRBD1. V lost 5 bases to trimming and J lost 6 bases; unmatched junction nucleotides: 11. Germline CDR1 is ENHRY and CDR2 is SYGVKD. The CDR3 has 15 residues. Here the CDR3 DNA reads TGTGCCATCAGTAAGGGACAGGCCGAGGGTCCTGAAGCTTTCTTT. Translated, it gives CAISKGQAEGPEAFF.

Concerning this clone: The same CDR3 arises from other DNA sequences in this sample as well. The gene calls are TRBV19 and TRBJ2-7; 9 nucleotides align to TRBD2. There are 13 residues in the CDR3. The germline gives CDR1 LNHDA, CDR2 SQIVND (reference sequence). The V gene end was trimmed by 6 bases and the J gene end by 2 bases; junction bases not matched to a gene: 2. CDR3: CASRASGTYEQYF. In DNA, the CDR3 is TGTGCCAGTAGGGCTAGCGGGACCTACGAGCAGTACTTC.